These 8 T cell receptor beta chains were sequenced from one sample in a study of early T cells in non-severe SARS-CoV-2 infection. From the 5' RACE reads, TCRdb called clonotypes with MiXCR, one entry per CDR3 protein. Altogether some 82,000 distinct CDR3 sequences are present, 9.5% to 13% being singletons, with the ten largest covering approximately 2.4%. The sample comprised whole blood. These receptors were obtained from an adult who was a healthcare worker with PCR-confirmed SARS-CoV-2 infection or an uninfected control (not recorded which).

The chain combines TRBV11-1 with TRBJ2-1; no clear D gene. Germline lookup yields CDR1 SGHAT and CDR2 FQDESV (reference sequence). With 5 bases removed from V and 9 bases from J, the gap between germline ends came to 11 bases. The CDR3 is 12 amino acids. CDR3 bases: TGTGCCAGCAGCGTTCTGACTGGTGAGCAGTTCTTC. As protein: CASSVLTGEQFF.

This clonotype was counted ten times or more. This chain links TRBV12-5 with TRBJ1-4, with 9 bases matching TRBD1. The CDR3 loop spans 14 amino acids. Trimming removed 5 bases from V and 7 bases from J; junction bases left unmatched: 5. The V gene's germline CDR1 is LGHNT and CDR2 FRNRAP. CDR3 DNA sequence: TGTGCTAGTGGTCCTGGGACAGGGCTTGAAAAACTGTTTTTT. Translation gives CASGPGTGLEKLFF.

This clonotype appeared once. In DNA, the CDR3 is TGTGCCAGCAGTAAAACAGGGGCTGGAAACACCATATATTTT. Its protein product is CASSKTGAGNTIYF. The V gene is TRBV27, the J gene TRBJ1-3; 7 bases are shared with TRBD1. This CDR3 is built from 14 residues. V dropped 5 bases and J dropped 2; count of bases not matched to a gene: 3. Germline CDR1 MNHEY, CDR2 SMNVEV (reference sequence).

This clonotype has just a few counts. The chain recombines TRBV29-1 with TRBJ2-5; no clear D gene. CDR3 length: 11 residues. V was trimmed by 1 base and J by 1 base, leaving 1 base between them. CDR1 is SQVTM, CDR2 ANQGSEA, per germline. CDR3 amino acids: CSVEGQETQYF. The CDR3 bases are TGCAGCGTTGAAGGCCAAGAGACCCAGTACTTC. The whole variable domain, remainder taken from reference TRBV29-1 and TRBJ2-5, is SAVISQKPSRDICQRGTSLTIQCQVDSQVTMMFWYRQQPGQSLTLIATANQGSEATYESGFVIDKFPISRPNLTFSTLTVSNMSPEDSSIYLCSVEGQETQYFGPGTRLLVL.

This clonotype came up many times. The rearrangement uses TRBV12-3 or TRBV12-4 and TRBJ1-5, with D possibly matching TRBD1 (6 bases). V dropped 3 bases and J dropped 4 bases, with 10 bases sitting between them. The CDR3 is made up of 14 amino acids. Here the CDR3 reads CASSLNRDNQPQHF. The DNA of the CDR3 is TGTGCCAGCAGTTTGAACAGGGATAATCAGCCCCAGCATTTT.

The chain carries TRBV12-3 or TRBV12-4 and TRBJ2-1; 7 bases map to TRBD2. The trim removed 5 bases at V and 6 bases at J, leaving 10 bases unmatched. The CDR3 is made up of 15 amino acids. The DNA of the CDR3 is TGTGCCAGCAGTAGTCTAGCGGAGAGGTTCAATGAGCAGTTCTTC. It yields the protein CASSSLAERFNEQFF.

In this sample, this clonotype turned up many times. V and J are TRBV9 and TRBJ1-4; D call uncertain. The CDR3 sequence is 12 residues long. Trimming pared 0 bases from V and 6 bases from J, leaving 3 bases between. Germline CDR1 SGDLS, CDR2 YYNGEE. The DNA for the CDR3 is TGTGCCAGCAGCGTAGATGATGAAAAACTGTTTTTT. Its translation is CASSVDDEKLFF. The full variable domain, its missing parts supplied by reference TRBV9 and TRBJ1-4, is DSGVTQTPKHLITATGQRVTLRCSPRSGDLSVYWYQQSLDQGLQFLIQYYNGEERAKGNILERFSAQQFPDLHSELNLSSLELGDSALYFCASSVDDEKLFFGSGTQLSVL.

This clonotype has at least ten counts. J is TRBJ2-2 and V is TRBV15; 10 positions match TRBD2. The germline V gene has CDR1 LNHNV and CDR2 YYDKDF (reference sequence). J was trimmed by 3 bases and V by 5 bases; bases with no gene match: 6. The CDR3 covers 16 residues. Written as DNA, the CDR3 is TGTGCCACCAGCGATAGCGGGGGGAAGTACACCGGGGAGCTGTTTTTT. This encodes CATSDSGGKYTGELFF.